This T cell receptor (beta chain) originates from a study of glioma-infiltrating T cells after dendritic cell vaccination. Study as a whole: Treatment, given 2003 to 2012, was autologous tumor lysate-pulsed dendritic cell vaccination. Monocyte-derived dendritic cells, cultured 7 to 8 days with IL-4 and GM-CSF, were pulsed with autologous tumor lysate. Patients received three intradermal dendritic cell vaccine injections at biweekly intervals.

Germline loops: CDR1 SGHRS, CDR2 YFSETQ. Trimming shortened V by 0 bases and J by 3 bases, and 12 bases separated the two germline ends. CDR3 length: 15 amino acids. Some clones are missing from TCRdb's copy, which holds only in-frame ones; the method was immunoSEQ multiplex PCR. Seen here are about 95,000 clones, over 65% observed once, and the top ten hold less than 3%. Sequenced here: blood, sampled before dendritic cell vaccination. This receptor was obtained from a human donor with glioblastoma. This chain links TRBV5-1 with TRBJ1-2; no clear D. The CDR3 here is CASSLDSGSDYGYTF. The CDR3 DNA reads TGCGCCAGCAGCTTGGACAGTGGTTCGGACTATGGCTACACCTTC.